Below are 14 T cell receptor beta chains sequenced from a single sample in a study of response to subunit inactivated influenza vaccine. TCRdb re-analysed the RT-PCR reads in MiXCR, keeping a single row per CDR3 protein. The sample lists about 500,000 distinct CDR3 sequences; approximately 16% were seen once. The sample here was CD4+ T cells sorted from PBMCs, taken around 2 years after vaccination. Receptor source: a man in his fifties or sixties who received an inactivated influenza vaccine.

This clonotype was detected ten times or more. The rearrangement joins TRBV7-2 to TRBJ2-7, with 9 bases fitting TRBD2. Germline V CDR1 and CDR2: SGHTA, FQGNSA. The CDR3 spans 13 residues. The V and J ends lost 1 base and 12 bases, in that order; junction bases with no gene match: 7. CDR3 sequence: CASSLGVSGGMYF. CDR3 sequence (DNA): TGTGCCAGCAGCTTAGGGGTTAGCGGGGGAATGTACTTC.

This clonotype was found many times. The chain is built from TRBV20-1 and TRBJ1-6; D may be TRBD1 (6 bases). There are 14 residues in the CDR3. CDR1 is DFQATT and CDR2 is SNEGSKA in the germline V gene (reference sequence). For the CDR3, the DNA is TGCAGCGTCGGACAGAGCTCCTATAATTCACCCCTCCACTTT. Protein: CSVGQSSYNSPLHF.

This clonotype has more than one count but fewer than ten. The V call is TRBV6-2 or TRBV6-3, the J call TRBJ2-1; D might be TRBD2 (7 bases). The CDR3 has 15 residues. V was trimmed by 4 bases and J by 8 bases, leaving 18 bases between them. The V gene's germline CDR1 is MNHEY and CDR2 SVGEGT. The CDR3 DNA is TGTGCCAGCAGTTGGGCGGGGGCTAGGATAGATGAGCAGTTCTTC. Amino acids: CASSWAGARIDEQFF.

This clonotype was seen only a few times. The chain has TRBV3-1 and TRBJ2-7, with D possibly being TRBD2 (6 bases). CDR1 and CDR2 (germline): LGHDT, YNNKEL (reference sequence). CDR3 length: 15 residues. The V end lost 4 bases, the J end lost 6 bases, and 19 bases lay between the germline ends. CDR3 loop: CASSRAGTAVSEQYF. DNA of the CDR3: TGTGCCAGCAGCCGAGCCGGGACTGCCGTGAGCGAGCAGTACTTC.

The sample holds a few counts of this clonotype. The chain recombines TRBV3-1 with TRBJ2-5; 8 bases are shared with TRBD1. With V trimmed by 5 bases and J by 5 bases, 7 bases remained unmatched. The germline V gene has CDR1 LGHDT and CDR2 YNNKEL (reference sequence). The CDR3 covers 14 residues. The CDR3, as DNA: TGTGCCAGCAGCTCCCAGACAGGGGTCGAGACCCAGTACTTC. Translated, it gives CASSSQTGVETQYF.

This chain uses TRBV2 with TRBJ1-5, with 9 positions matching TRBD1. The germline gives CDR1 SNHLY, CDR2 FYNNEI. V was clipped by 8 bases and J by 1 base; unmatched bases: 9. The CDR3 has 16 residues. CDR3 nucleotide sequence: TGTGCCAGCCAGGCTATTGACAGGGGGAGCAATCAGCCCCAGCATTTT. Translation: CASQAIDRGSNQPQHF. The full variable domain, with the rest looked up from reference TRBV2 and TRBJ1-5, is EPEVTQTPSHQVTQMGQEVILRCVPISNHLYFYWYRQILGQKVEFLVSFYNNEISEKSEIFDDQFSVERPDGSNFTLKIRSTKLEDSAMYFCASQAIDRGSNQPQHFGDGTRLSIL.

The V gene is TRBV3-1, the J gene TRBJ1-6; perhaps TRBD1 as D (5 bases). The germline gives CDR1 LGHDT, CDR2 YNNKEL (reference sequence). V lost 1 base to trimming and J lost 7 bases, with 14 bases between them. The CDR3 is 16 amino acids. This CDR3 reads CASSQVDTLENSPLHF. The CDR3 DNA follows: TGTGCCAGCAGCCAAGTGGACACCCTGGAGAATTCACCCCTCCACTTT.

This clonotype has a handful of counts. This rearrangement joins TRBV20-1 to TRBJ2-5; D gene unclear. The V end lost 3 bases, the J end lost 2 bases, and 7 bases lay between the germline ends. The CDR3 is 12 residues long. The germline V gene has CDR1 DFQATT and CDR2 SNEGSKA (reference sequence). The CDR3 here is CSARGGQETQYF. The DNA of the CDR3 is TGCAGTGCTAGGGGCGGTCAAGAGACCCAGTACTTC.

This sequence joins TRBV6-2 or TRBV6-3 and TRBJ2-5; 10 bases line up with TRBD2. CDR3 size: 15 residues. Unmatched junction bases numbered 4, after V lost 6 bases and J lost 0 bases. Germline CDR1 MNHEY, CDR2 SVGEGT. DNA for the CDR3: TGTGCCAGCAGCTACGGACTAGCGGACCAAGAGACCCAGTACTTC. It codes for CASSYGLADQETQYF.

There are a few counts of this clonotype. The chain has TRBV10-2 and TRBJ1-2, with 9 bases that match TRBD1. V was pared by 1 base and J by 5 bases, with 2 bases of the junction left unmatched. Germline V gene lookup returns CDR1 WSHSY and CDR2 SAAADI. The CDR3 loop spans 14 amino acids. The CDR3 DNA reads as TGCGCCAGCAGTGAGTGGGACAGGGCTTATGGCTACACCTTC. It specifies CASSEWDRAYGYTF.

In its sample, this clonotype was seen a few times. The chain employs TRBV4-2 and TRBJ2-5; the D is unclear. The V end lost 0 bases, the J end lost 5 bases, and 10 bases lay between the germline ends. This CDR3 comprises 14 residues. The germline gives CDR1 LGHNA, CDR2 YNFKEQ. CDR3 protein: CASSQDPIWETQYF. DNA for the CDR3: TGTGCCAGCAGCCAAGATCCCATATGGGAGACCCAGTACTTC.

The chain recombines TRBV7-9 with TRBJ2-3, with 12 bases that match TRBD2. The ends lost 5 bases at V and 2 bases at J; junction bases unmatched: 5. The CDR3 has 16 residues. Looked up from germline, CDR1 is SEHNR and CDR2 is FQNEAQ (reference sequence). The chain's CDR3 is CASSTWTSGVTDTQYF. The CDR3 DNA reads TGTGCCAGCAGCACCTGGACTAGCGGGGTCACAGATACGCAGTATTTT.

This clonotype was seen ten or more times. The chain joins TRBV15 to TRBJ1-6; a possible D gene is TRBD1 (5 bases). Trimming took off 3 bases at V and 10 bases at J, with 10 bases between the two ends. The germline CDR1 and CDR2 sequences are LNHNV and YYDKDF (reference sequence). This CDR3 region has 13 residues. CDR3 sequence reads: CATSRRQTSPLHF. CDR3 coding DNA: TGTGCCACCAGCAGGCGACAGACCTCACCCCTCCACTTT. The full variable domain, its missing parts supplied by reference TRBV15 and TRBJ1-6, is DAMVIQNPRYQVTQFGKPVTLSCSQTLNHNVMYWYQQKSSQAPKLLFHYYDKDFNNEADTPDNFQSRRPNTSFCFLDIRSPGLGDTAMYLCATSRRQTSPLHFGNGTRLTVT.

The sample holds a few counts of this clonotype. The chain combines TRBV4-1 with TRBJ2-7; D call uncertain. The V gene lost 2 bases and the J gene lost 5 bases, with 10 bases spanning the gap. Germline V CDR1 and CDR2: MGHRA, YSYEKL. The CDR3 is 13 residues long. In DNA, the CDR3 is TGCGCCAGCAGCCAAAGGCATGGGGACGAGCAGTACTTC. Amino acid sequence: CASSQRHGDEQYF.